Listed below are T cell receptor beta chains from one sample, sequenced in a study of CD8 T cells in Susac syndrome. TCRdb fed the immunoSEQ multiplex PCR reads into MiXCR, producing one record per CDR3 protein. The repertoire holds around 190,000 distinct CDR3 sequences, with 85% to 95% as singletons. Sequenced sample: CD4+ T cells from PBMCs. All receptors come from a human donor with Susac syndrome. Each CDR3 is given with its conserved first and last residue. D genes are given only for firm matches. Not all rows give a size; the values are once, few, many and, for expanded clones, a class.

abundance	v_gene	len	d_gene	j_gene	CDR3nt	CDR3aa
NA	TRBV7-2	17	NA	TRBJ1-6	TGTGCCAGCAGCTTAGTTTCAGGGCCCCTCTATAATTCACCCCTCCACTTT	CASSLVSGPLYNSPLHF
NA	TRBV20-1	15	NA	TRBJ1-1	TGCAGTGCTAGAGATTACGGGGGCCTGAACACTGAAGCTTTCTTT	CSARDYGGLNTEAFF
NA	TRBV5-1	14	NA	TRBJ2-2	TGCGCCAGCAGCCCGGGGGTCAGGGGCCGGGAGCTGTTTTTT	CASSPGVRGRELFF
NA	TRBV7-2	14	NA	TRBJ2-3	TGTGCCAGCAGCTTATTCATATGGGGAGATACGCAGTATTTT	CASSLFIWGDTQYF
NA	TRBV9	16	TRBD1	TRBJ2-3	TGTGCCAGCAGCGCAAGACAGGGGACGCGCACAGATACGCAGTATTTT	CASSARQGTRTDTQYF
few	TRBV20-1	11	NA	TRBJ1-1	TGCAGTGCTAGGCCCAACACTGAAGCTTTCTTT	CSARPNTEAFF
NA	TRBV4-2	14	TRBD1	TRBJ1-5	TGTGCCAGCAGCCAAGGGACAGGAGAAGGGCCCCAGCATTTT	CASSQGTGEGPQHF
NA	TRBV4-3	17	NA	TRBJ1-6	TGCGCCAGCAGCCAAGATCCCAGGCCTTCCTATAATTCACCCCTCCACTTT	CASSQDPRPSYNSPLHF
once	TRBV7-3	13	NA	TRBJ1-1	TGTGCCAGCAGCTCTCGTAACGGCGCTGAAGCTTTCTTT	CASSSRNGAEAFF
NA	TRBV27	14	TRBD1	TRBJ1-2	TGTGCCAGCAGTTCCGGGACAGAGTCTCGAGGCTACACCTTC	CASSSGTESRGYTF
NA	TRBV30	12	NA	TRBJ1-1	TGTGCCTGGAGTGAGGGAGCCACTGAAGCTTTCTTT	CAWSEGATEAFF
NA	TRBV25-1	12	NA	TRBJ1-1	TGTGCCAGCAGTGCCTCGCGAGGAGAAGCTTTCTTT	CASSASRGEAFF
NA	TRBV3-1	15	NA	TRBJ1-1	TGTGCCAGCAGCCAAGAGTTGGGGGCGCGCACTGAAGCTTTCTTT	CASSQELGARTEAFF
few	TRBV29-1	14	NA	TRBJ2-1	TGCAGCGTTGAACAGGGTGGTCCATACAATGAGCAGTTCTTC	CSVEQGGPYNEQFF
NA	TRBV12-3/TRBV12-4	14	NA	TRBJ1-2	TGTGCCAGCAGTCCCCACGGGAGGGACTATGGCTACACCTTC	CASSPHGRDYGYTF
once	TRBV2	14	NA	TRBJ2-5	TGTGCCAGCAGTGTGAGGAAGCACCAAGAGACCCAGTACTTC	CASSVRKHQETQYF
NA	TRBV29-1	13	TRBD1	TRBJ1-2	TGCAGCGCCAACAGGGGGCGCGACTATGGCTACACCTTC	CSANRGRDYGYTF
NA	TRBV2	16	TRBD2	TRBJ2-1	TGTGCCAGCAGGCCGTTTGGGGGCGGGGGGGCCGTTGAGCAGTTCTTC	CASRPFGGGGAVEQFF
NA	TRBV12-3/TRBV12-4	11	NA	TRBJ2-7	TGTGCCAGCAGTTCAGAGAACGAGCAGTACTTC	CASSSENEQYF
NA	TRBV7-9	13	NA	TRBJ2-5	TGTGCCAGCAGCTTAAAGCCGAAAGAGACCCAGTACTTC	CASSLKPKETQYF
NA	TRBV11-2	12	NA	TRBJ2-5	TGTGCCAGCAGTCGGAATGGAGAGACCCAGTACTTC	CASSRNGETQYF
NA	TRBV6-2/TRBV6-3	18	NA	TRBJ2-6	TGTGCCAGCAGTCTCTCGAGGGGCCATGGATCTGGGGCCAACGTCCTGACTTTC	CASSLSRGHGSGANVLTF
NA	TRBV5-1	13	NA	TRBJ1-2	TGCGCCAGCAGATTTCAGGAGAACTATGGCTACACCTTC	CASRFQENYGYTF
NA	TRBV11-3	16	TRBD1	TRBJ2-1	TGTGCCAGCAGCTCCACCGACAGGGTATTTTACAATGAGCAGTTCTTC	CASSSTDRVFYNEQFF
NA	TRBV9	16	NA	TRBJ1-5	TGTGCCAGCAGCGTAGTTGAGGGGGGGAGCAATCAGCCCCAGCATTTT	CASSVVEGGSNQPQHF
NA	TRBV21-1	15	NA	TRBJ2-1	TGTGCCAGCAGCTCCTGGAGCCCTTTTTTCGATGAGCAGTTCTTC	CASSSWSPFFDEQFF
NA	TRBV29-1	11	NA	TRBJ2-1	TGCAGCGTTGACGGGTTCAATGAGCAGTTCTTC	CSVDGFNEQFF
NA	TRBV20-1	13	TRBD1	TRBJ1-5	TGCAGTGCTTTTGACAGGGACAATCAGCCCCAGCATTTT	CSAFDRDNQPQHF